This T cell receptor (beta chain) came from a study of vaccination effects on CD4 cells after COVID-19. About the study: Two-dose vaccination with either BNT162b2 or mRNA-1273 was given to the participants.

The repertoire was sequenced with immunoSEQ multiplex PCR; TCRdb's copy has only in-frame clones and lacks some. The table has more than 35,000 clones, roughly 75% seen once. With respect to this clone: Its antigen is as yet unknown.

ViraFEST expansion of antigen-specific CD4+ T cells with viral peptide pools preceded sequencing. Around day 10 of culture, CD4+ T cells were separated out. It was between March and December 2020 that the person had a SARS-CoV-2 infection confirmed by PCR. The authors exchanged half the medium for IL-2 medium on days 3 and 7. Study-level results: The study found marked clonal contraction of infection- and vaccine-induced clones late after vaccination.

Specimen: CD4+ T cells from PBMCs cultured with a peptide pool, collected before COVID-19 vaccination. The sequence derives from a human donor who had a prior SARS-CoV-2 infection.

CDR3 DNA sequence: TGTGCCAGCAGCCGGGACAGGTTAGGGGAGCAGTACTTC. Translated, it gives CASSRDRLGEQYF. V gene TRBV27 combines with J gene TRBJ2-7; TRBD1 agrees at 8 bases. V was pared by 6 bases and J by 7 bases, with 8 bases of the junction left unmatched. CDR1 MNHEY and CDR2 SMNVEV come from the germline V gene (reference sequence). CDR3 length: 13 amino acids.